This is a list of T cell receptor beta chains from one sample in a study of T cell repertoires in cytomegalovirus infection. The antigens these receptors bind are not known. TCRdb fed the reads into MiXCR, producing one record per CDR3 protein. The repertoire consists of 830,000 or so distinct CDR3 sequences, with approximately 30% occurring once and the leading ten covering 9.5% to 15%. The sample in question was cultured CD8+ T cells from PBMCs, obtained from culture after CMV antigen stimulation. All receptors derive from a human donor in good health (CMV status not recorded). Some clones in this sample may be carry-over from other donors' samples. Both conserved end residues are part of each CDR3. A D gene is named only where the DNA matches it firmly. Clone sizes are given selectively: once, few, many, or a class where the clone is expanded.

clone_size: few; j_call: TRBJ1-5; v_call: TRBV19; cdr3_length: 13; d_call: TRBD1; cdr3_aa: CASRNRGNQPQHF; cdr3_nt: TGTGCCAGTAGGAACAGGGGGAATCAGCCCCAGCATTTT
clone_size: few; j_call: TRBJ2-1; v_call: TRBV7-6; cdr3_length: 16; d_call: TRBD2; cdr3_aa: CASSSVAGNLYNEQFF; cdr3_nt: TGTGCCAGCAGCTCGGTAGCGGGGAATTTATACAATGAGCAGTTCTTC
clone_size: .; j_call: TRBJ2-2; v_call: TRBV6-5; cdr3_length: 18; d_call: TRBD2; cdr3_aa: CASSPAPTLGGDTGELFF; cdr3_nt: TGTGCCAGCAGTCCCGCACCTACATTGGGGGGGGACACCGGGGAGCTGTTTTTT
clone_size: .; j_call: TRBJ2-7; v_call: TRBV15; cdr3_length: 13; d_call: .; cdr3_aa: CATSRVERNEQYF; cdr3_nt: TGTGCCACCAGCAGAGTAGAAAGGAACGAGCAGTACTTC
clone_size: .; j_call: TRBJ1-4; v_call: TRBV10-3; cdr3_length: 17; d_call: TRBD1; cdr3_aa: CAISHRDRGETNEKLFF; cdr3_nt: TGTGCCATCAGCCACCGGGACAGGGGAGAAACTAATGAAAAACTGTTTTTT
clone_size: few; j_call: TRBJ1-5; v_call: TRBV4-1; cdr3_length: 16; d_call: TRBD1; cdr3_aa: CASSQATGQGLEPQHF; cdr3_nt: TGCGCCAGCAGCCAAGCGACGGGACAGGGGCTTGAACCCCAGCATTTT
clone_size: few; j_call: TRBJ2-5; v_call: TRBV6-5; cdr3_length: 15; d_call: TRBD2; cdr3_aa: CASSRGLAGDQTQYF; cdr3_nt: TGTGCCAGCAGCAGGGGACTAGCGGGGGATCAGACCCAGTACTTC
clone_size: once; j_call: TRBJ2-1; v_call: TRBV29-1; cdr3_length: 12; d_call: .; cdr3_aa: CSVDEDPNEQFF; cdr3_nt: TGCAGCGTTGACGAAGACCCCAATGAGCAGTTCTTC
clone_size: .; j_call: TRBJ2-4; v_call: TRBV6-1; cdr3_length: 16; d_call: TRBD2; cdr3_aa: CAPQGTSDLPGNIQYF; cdr3_nt: TGTGCCCCCCAAGGAACTAGCGACTTGCCGGGAAACATTCAGTACTTC
clone_size: few; j_call: TRBJ2-5; v_call: TRBV28; cdr3_length: 18; d_call: .; cdr3_aa: CASSLLTPGTGVQETQYF; cdr3_nt: TGTGCCAGCAGTTTACTTACCCCGGGGACGGGGGTCCAAGAGACCCAGTACTTC
clone_size: .; j_call: TRBJ2-2; v_call: TRBV4-3; cdr3_length: 15; d_call: .; cdr3_aa: CASSSAAGWSGELFF; cdr3_nt: TGCGCCAGCAGTTCAGCGGCAGGGTGGAGCGGGGAGCTGTTTTTT
clone_size: few; j_call: TRBJ2-1; v_call: TRBV7-9; cdr3_length: 15; d_call: .; cdr3_aa: CASSLVLGRHNEQFF; cdr3_nt: TGTGCCAGCAGCTTAGTTTTAGGGAGACACAATGAGCAGTTCTTC
clone_size: .; j_call: TRBJ2-5; v_call: TRBV4-3; cdr3_length: 15; d_call: TRBD1; cdr3_aa: CASSSSPGQGETQYF; cdr3_nt: TGCGCCAGCAGTTCGTCACCGGGACAGGGAGAGACCCAGTACTTC
clone_size: .; j_call: TRBJ2-1; v_call: TRBV6-5; cdr3_length: 14; d_call: .; cdr3_aa: CASSPPGDPFKQFF; cdr3_nt: TGTGCCAGCAGCCCACCCGGGGACCCCTTTAAGCAGTTCTTC
clone_size: .; j_call: TRBJ1-2; v_call: TRBV29-1; cdr3_length: 16; d_call: .; cdr3_aa: CSVEARRGAGVYGYTF; cdr3_nt: TGCAGCGTTGAAGCCCGGCGGGGGGCAGGGGTCTATGGCTACACCTTC
clone_size: .; j_call: TRBJ1-1; v_call: TRBV28; cdr3_length: 13; d_call: .; cdr3_aa: CASSVSGANEAFF; cdr3_nt: TGTGCCAGCAGTGTTTCGGGGGCGAATGAAGCTTTCTTT
clone_size: many; j_call: TRBJ2-1; v_call: TRBV6-2/TRBV6-3; cdr3_length: 17; d_call: TRBD2; cdr3_aa: CASSYAGPSGGYNEQFF; cdr3_nt: TGTGCCAGCAGTTACGCCGGCCCTAGCGGGGGGTACAATGAGCAGTTCTTC
clone_size: many; j_call: TRBJ1-1; v_call: TRBV7-2; cdr3_length: 16; d_call: .; cdr3_aa: CASSWGPGDLNTEAFF; cdr3_nt: TGTGCCAGCAGCTGGGGCCCGGGGGACCTGAACACTGAAGCTTTCTTT
clone_size: .; j_call: TRBJ2-3; v_call: TRBV7-6; cdr3_length: 13; d_call: .; cdr3_aa: CASSSPHTDTQYF; cdr3_nt: TGTGCCAGCAGCTCGCCCCATACAGATACGCAGTATTTT
clone_size: .; j_call: TRBJ2-2; v_call: TRBV6-5; cdr3_length: 16; d_call: .; cdr3_aa: CASSYLEGLNTGELFF; cdr3_nt: TGTGCCAGCAGTTACTTGGAGGGACTGAACACCGGGGAGCTGTTTTTT
clone_size: .; j_call: TRBJ1-2; v_call: TRBV27; cdr3_length: 14; d_call: .; cdr3_aa: CASSLYPGAHGYTF; cdr3_nt: TGTGCCAGCAGTTTATACCCGGGTGCGCATGGCTACACCTTC
clone_size: .; j_call: TRBJ2-3; v_call: TRBV6-4; cdr3_length: 14; d_call: .; cdr3_aa: CASSDRGTTDTQYF; cdr3_nt: TGTGCCAGCAGTGACAGGGGGACGACAGATACGCAGTATTTT
clone_size: .; j_call: TRBJ1-2; v_call: TRBV27; cdr3_length: 16; d_call: TRBD1; cdr3_aa: CASSPSRTGSAYGYTF; cdr3_nt: TGTGCCAGCAGTCCGAGCCGGACAGGCTCGGCCTATGGCTACACCTTC
clone_size: few; j_call: TRBJ2-6; v_call: TRBV10-3; cdr3_length: 19; d_call: .; cdr3_aa: CAIRDSMPGIDSGANVLTF; cdr3_nt: TGTGCCATCAGAGATTCAATGCCAGGGATTGACTCTGGGGCCAACGTCCTGACTTTC
clone_size: few; j_call: TRBJ1-2; v_call: TRBV2; cdr3_length: 12; d_call: .; cdr3_aa: CATTRTDYGYTF; cdr3_nt: TGTGCCACCACAAGGACAGACTATGGCTACACCTTC
clone_size: few; j_call: TRBJ2-1; v_call: TRBV7-9; cdr3_length: 12; d_call: .; cdr3_aa: CASSKQHNEQFF; cdr3_nt: TGTGCCAGCAGCAAACAGCACAATGAGCAGTTCTTC
clone_size: .; j_call: TRBJ1-2; v_call: TRBV19; cdr3_length: 15; d_call: .; cdr3_aa: CASSMAGEDLYGYTF; cdr3_nt: TGTGCCAGTAGTATGGCAGGGGAGGACCTCTATGGCTACACCTTC
clone_size: .; j_call: TRBJ1-1; v_call: TRBV6-6; cdr3_length: 14; d_call: .; cdr3_aa: CASSYWSAFTEAFF; cdr3_nt: TGTGCCAGCAGTTATTGGTCTGCATTCACTGAAGCTTTCTTT
clone_size: .; j_call: TRBJ2-5; v_call: TRBV28; cdr3_length: 14; d_call: TRBD2; cdr3_aa: CASSWRQRGETQYF; cdr3_nt: TGTGCCAGCAGTTGGCGCCAGCGGGGGGAGACCCAGTACTTC
clone_size: .; j_call: TRBJ2-4; v_call: TRBV27; cdr3_length: 16; d_call: TRBD2; cdr3_aa: CASSLGGGAAKNIQYF; cdr3_nt: TGTGCCAGCAGTTTGGGCGGGGGGGCCGCCAAAAACATTCAGTACTTC
clone_size: few; j_call: TRBJ2-1; v_call: TRBV28; cdr3_length: 14; d_call: TRBD1; cdr3_aa: CASSHRDRYNEQFF; cdr3_nt: TGTGCCAGCAGTCACCGGGACAGGTATAATGAGCAGTTCTTC
clone_size: .; j_call: TRBJ1-1; v_call: TRBV4-3; cdr3_length: 13; d_call: .; cdr3_aa: CASSQVTSTEAFF; cdr3_nt: TGCGCCAGCAGCCAAGTAACGAGCACTGAAGCTTTCTTT
clone_size: .; j_call: TRBJ2-7; v_call: TRBV4-1; cdr3_length: 15; d_call: TRBD2; cdr3_aa: CASSQDSGEGYEQYF; cdr3_nt: TGCGCCAGCAGCCAAGATTCCGGGGAGGGCTACGAGCAGTACTTC
clone_size: few; j_call: TRBJ2-7; v_call: TRBV6-2/TRBV6-3; cdr3_length: 14; d_call: TRBD2; cdr3_aa: CASKRRGGFYEQYF; cdr3_nt: TGTGCCAGCAAGAGGCGGGGGGGCTTCTACGAGCAGTACTTC
clone_size: few; j_call: TRBJ2-2; v_call: TRBV6-1; cdr3_length: 13; d_call: .; cdr3_aa: CASSWQGPGELFF; cdr3_nt: TGTGCCAGCAGTTGGCAGGGGCCCGGGGAGCTGTTTTTT
clone_size: many; j_call: TRBJ1-5; v_call: TRBV7-8; cdr3_length: 14; d_call: .; cdr3_aa: CASSHVGFNQPQHF; cdr3_nt: TGTGCCAGCAGCCACGTAGGTTTCAATCAGCCCCAGCATTTT
clone_size: .; j_call: TRBJ2-3; v_call: TRBV7-2; cdr3_length: 18; d_call: .; cdr3_aa: CASSLPNTGGGRLDTQYF; cdr3_nt: TGTGCCAGCAGCTTACCGAATACTGGGGGGGGCCGATTAGATACGCAGTATTTT
clone_size: .; j_call: TRBJ2-1; v_call: TRBV5-8; cdr3_length: 15; d_call: .; cdr3_aa: CASSVGTSSYNEQFF; cdr3_nt: TGTGCCAGCAGCGTAGGGACAAGCTCCTACAATGAGCAGTTCTTC
clone_size: .; j_call: TRBJ2-1; v_call: TRBV14; cdr3_length: 11; d_call: .; cdr3_aa: CASSFGQKQFF; cdr3_nt: TGTGCCAGCAGCTTCGGACAAAAGCAGTTCTTC
clone_size: .; j_call: TRBJ2-1; v_call: TRBV6-6; cdr3_length: 16; d_call: .; cdr3_aa: CASSQVRGRSYNEQFF; cdr3_nt: TGTGCCAGCAGTCAAGTCCGGGGGCGGTCCTACAATGAGCAGTTCTTC
clone_size: .; j_call: TRBJ2-1; v_call: TRBV7-3; cdr3_length: 8; d_call: .; cdr3_aa: CASSWQFF; cdr3_nt: TGTGCCAGCAGCTGGCAGTTCTTC
clone_size: .; j_call: TRBJ2-7; v_call: TRBV6-5; cdr3_length: 12; d_call: .; cdr3_aa: CAAREVGYEQYF; cdr3_nt: TGTGCCGCAAGGGAGGTTGGCTACGAGCAGTACTTC
clone_size: few; j_call: TRBJ1-5; v_call: TRBV10-3; cdr3_length: 16; d_call: .; cdr3_aa: CAISESLELDNQPQHF; cdr3_nt: TGTGCCATCAGTGAGTCGTTGGAGTTGGACAATCAGCCCCAGCATTTT
clone_size: .; j_call: TRBJ2-2; v_call: TRBV12-3/TRBV12-4; cdr3_length: 12; d_call: .; cdr3_aa: CASTMKVGELFF; cdr3_nt: TGTGCCAGCACCATGAAAGTCGGGGAGCTGTTTTTT
clone_size: .; j_call: TRBJ1-3; v_call: TRBV2; cdr3_length: 18; d_call: .; cdr3_aa: CASSERGTASFSGNTIYF; cdr3_nt: TGTGCCAGCAGTGAACGCGGGACGGCCTCTTTCTCTGGAAACACCATATATTTT